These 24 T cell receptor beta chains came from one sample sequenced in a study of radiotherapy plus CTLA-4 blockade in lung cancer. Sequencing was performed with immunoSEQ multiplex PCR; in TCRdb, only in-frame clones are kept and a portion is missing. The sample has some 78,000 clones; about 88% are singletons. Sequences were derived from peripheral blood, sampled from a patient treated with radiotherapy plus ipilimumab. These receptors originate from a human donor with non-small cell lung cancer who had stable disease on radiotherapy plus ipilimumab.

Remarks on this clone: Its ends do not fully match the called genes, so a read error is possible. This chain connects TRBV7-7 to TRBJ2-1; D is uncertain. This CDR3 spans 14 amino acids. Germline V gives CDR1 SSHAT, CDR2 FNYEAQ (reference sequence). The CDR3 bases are TGTGCTAGCAGCCCCACGTCCGGATACAATGAGCAGTTCTTC. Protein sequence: CASSPTSGYNEQFF.

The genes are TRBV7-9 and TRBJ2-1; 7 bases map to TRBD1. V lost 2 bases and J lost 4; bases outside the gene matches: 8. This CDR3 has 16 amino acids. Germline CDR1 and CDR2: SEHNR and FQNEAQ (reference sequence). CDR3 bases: TGTGCCAGCAGCTTACTTGCCAGGGGGTCTTACAATGAGCAGTTCTTC. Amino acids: CASSLLARGSYNEQFF.

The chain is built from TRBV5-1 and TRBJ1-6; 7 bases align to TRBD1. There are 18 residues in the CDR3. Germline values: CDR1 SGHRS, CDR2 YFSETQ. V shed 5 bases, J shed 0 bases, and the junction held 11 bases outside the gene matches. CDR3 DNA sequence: TGCGCCAGCAGAACCCGACAGGGTCTTAGCTCCTATAATTCACCCCTCCACTTT. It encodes CASRTRQGLSSYNSPLHF.

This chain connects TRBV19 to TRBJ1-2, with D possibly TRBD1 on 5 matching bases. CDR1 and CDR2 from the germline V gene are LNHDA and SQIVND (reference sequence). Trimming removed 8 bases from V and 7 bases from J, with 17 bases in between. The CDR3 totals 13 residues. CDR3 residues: CASQPKGRSGYTF. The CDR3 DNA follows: TGTGCCAGTCAACCTAAGGGGAGGTCTGGCTACACCTTC.

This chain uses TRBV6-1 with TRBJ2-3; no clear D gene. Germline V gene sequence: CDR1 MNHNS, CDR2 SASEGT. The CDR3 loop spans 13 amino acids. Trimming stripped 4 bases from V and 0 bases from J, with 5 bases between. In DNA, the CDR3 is TGTGCCAGCAGTGGGGGTAGCACAGATACGCAGTATTTT. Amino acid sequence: CASSGGSTDTQYF.

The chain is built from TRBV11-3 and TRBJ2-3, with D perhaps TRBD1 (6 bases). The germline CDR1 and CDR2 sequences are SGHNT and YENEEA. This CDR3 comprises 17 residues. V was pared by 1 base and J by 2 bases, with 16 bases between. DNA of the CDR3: TGTGCCAGCAGCTTAGGTACTTCGGGACACAACACAGATACGCAGTATTTT. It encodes CASSLGTSGHNTDTQYF.

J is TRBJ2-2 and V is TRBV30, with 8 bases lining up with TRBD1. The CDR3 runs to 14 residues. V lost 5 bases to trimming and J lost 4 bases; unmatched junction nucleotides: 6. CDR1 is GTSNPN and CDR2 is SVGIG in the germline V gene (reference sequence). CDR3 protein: CAWAGQVVTGELFF. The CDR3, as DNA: TGTGCCTGGGCGGGACAGGTGGTCACCGGGGAGCTGTTTTTT.

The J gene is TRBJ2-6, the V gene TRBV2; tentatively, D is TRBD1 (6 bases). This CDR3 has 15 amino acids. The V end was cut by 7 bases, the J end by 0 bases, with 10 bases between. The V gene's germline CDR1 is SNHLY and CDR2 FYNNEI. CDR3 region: CASKQGNSGANVLTF. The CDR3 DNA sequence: TGTGCCAGCAAACAGGGAAACTCTGGGGCCAACGTCCTGACTTTC.

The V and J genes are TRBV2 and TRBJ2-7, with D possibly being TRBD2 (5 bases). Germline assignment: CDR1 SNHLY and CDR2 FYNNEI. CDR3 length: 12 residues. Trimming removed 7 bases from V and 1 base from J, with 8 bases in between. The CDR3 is CASIRDSYEQYF. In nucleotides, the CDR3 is TGTGCCAGCATCCGGGATTCCTACGAGCAGTACTTC.

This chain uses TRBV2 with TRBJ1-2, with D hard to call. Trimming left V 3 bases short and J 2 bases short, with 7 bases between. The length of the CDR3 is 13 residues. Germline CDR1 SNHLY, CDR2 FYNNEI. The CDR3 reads CASSETSNYGYTF. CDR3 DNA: TGTGCCAGCAGTGAGACAAGCAACTATGGCTACACCTTC.

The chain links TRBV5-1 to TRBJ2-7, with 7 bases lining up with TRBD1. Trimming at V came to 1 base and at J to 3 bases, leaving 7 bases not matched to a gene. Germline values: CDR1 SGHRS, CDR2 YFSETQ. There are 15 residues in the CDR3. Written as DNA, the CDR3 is TGCGCCAGCAGCTTGTCAGGGGGTGATTACTACGAGCAGTACTTC. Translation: CASSLSGGDYYEQYF.

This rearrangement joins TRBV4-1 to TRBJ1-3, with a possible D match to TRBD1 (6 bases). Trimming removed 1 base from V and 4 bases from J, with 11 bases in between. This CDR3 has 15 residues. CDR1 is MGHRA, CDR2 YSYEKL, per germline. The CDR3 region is CASSQADRRGNTIYF. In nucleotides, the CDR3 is TGCGCCAGCAGCCAAGCCGACAGGAGAGGAAACACCATATATTTT.

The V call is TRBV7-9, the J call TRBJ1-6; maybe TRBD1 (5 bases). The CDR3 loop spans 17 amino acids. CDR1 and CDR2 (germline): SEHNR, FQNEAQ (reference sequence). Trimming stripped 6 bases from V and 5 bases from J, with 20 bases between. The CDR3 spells CASSDERAGVNNSPLHF. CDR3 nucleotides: TGTGCCAGCAGTGATGAGAGGGCGGGGGTTAATAATTCACCCCTCCACTTT.

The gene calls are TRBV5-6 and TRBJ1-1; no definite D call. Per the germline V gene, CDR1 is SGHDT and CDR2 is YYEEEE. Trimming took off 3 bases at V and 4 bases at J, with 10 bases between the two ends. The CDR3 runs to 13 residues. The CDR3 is CASSSHMTTEAFF. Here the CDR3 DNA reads TGTGCCAGCAGCTCGCACATGACCACTGAAGCTTTCTTT.

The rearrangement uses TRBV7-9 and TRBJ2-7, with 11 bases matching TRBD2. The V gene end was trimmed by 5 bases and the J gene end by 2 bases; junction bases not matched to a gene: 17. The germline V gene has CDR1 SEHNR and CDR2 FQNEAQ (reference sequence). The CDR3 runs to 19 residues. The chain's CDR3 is CASSLSGTSGTRGPYEQYF. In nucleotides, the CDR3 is TGTGCCAGCAGCCTCTCGGGGACTAGCGGAACACGGGGGCCCTACGAGCAGTACTTC.

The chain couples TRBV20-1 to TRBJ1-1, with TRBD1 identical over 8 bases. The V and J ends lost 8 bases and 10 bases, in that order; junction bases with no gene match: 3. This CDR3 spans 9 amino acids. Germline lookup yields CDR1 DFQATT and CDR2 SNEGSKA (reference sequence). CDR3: CSPTGGAFF. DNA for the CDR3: TGCAGTCCCACAGGGGGAGCTTTCTTT.

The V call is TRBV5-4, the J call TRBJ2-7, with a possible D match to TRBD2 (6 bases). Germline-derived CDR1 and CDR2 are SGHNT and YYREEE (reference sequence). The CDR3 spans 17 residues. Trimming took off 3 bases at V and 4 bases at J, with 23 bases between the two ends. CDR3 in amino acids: CASSSKQDLRGVYEQYF. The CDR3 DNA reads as TGTGCCAGCAGCTCGAAACAGGACCTGCGGGGCGTTTACGAGCAGTACTTC.

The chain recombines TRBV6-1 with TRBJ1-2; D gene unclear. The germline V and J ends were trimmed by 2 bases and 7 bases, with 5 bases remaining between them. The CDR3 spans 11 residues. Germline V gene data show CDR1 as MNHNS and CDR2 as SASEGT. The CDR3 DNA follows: TGTGCCAGCAGTGAATTGGGTGGCTACACCTTC. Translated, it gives CASSELGGYTF.

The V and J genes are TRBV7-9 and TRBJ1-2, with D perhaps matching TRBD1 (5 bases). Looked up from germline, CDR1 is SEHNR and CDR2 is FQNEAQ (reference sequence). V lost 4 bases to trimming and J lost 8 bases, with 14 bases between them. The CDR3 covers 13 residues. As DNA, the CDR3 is TGTGCCAGCAGCTCCCCCAGGGTATGGGGCTACACCTTC. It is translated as CASSSPRVWGYTF.

The CDR3 region has the DNA TGTGCCAGCAGCAGGAATCAGATAGCTAACTATGGCTACACCTTC. Protein product: CASSRNQIANYGYTF. V usage is TRBV21-1 and J usage is TRBJ1-2. TRBV21-1 is deemed a pseudogene. The CDR3 sequence is 15 residues long.

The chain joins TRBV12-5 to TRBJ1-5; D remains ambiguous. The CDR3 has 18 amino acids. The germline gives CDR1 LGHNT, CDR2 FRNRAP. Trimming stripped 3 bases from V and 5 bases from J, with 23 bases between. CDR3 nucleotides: TGTGCTAGTGGTTTTCTTCGTACGCGGAGCGCGGCGGATCAGCCCCAGCATTTT. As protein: CASGFLRTRSAADQPQHF.

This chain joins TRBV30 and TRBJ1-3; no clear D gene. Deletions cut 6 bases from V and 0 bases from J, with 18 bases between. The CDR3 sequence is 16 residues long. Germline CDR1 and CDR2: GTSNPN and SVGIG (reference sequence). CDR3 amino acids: CACRPYSQPSGNTIYF. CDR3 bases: TGTGCCTGCAGACCCTACTCGCAACCCTCTGGAAACACCATATATTTT.

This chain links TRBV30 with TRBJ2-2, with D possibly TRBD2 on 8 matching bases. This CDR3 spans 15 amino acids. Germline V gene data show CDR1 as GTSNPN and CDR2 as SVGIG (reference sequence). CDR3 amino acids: CARSGGGARTGELFF. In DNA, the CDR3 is TGTGCTCGGTCGGGAGGGGGCGCGAGGACCGGGGAGCTGTTTTTT. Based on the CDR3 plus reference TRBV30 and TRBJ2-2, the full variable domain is SQTIHQWPATLVQPVGSPLSLECTVEGTSNPNLYWYRQAAGRGLQLLFYSVGIGQISSEVPQNLSASRPQDRQFILSSKKLLLSDSGFYLCARSGGGARTGELFFGEGSRLTVL.

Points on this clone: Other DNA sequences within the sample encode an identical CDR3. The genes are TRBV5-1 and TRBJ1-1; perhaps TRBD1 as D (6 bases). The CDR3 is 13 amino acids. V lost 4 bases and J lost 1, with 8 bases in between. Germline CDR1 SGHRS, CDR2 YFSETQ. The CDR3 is CASSQTGNTEAFF. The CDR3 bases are TGCGCCAGCAGCCAGACAGGGAACACTGAAGCTTTCTTT.